Listed below are T cell receptor beta chains from one sample, sequenced in a study of radiation and T cells in renal cell carcinoma. Profiled with immunoSEQ multiplex PCR; TCRdb holds only in-frame clones, not every one. The repertoire holds roughly 58,000 clones, about three quarters seen once, with roughly 7.5% in the top ten. The input for sequencing was blood, taken from a patient whose treatment included radiotherapy and nephrectomy. The source is a man aged 60-69 years with renal cell carcinoma. CDR3s include the opening cysteine and the closing phenylalanine or tryptophan. The D gene is left open where the match is weak. Size is stated for part of the rows, as once, few or many counts, or as a class when the clone is expanded.

clone size	CDR3 length	V gene	J gene	D gene	CDR3 protein	CDR3 DNA
.	15	TRBV19	TRBJ2-1	.	CASRRVAFTYNEQFF	TGTGCCAGTCGCCGGGTGGCTTTCACCTACAATGAGCAGTTCTTC
.	16	TRBV4-3	TRBJ2-3	.	CASSRLGGPSTDTQYF	TGCGCCAGCAGCCGTCTTGGGGGACCGAGCACAGATACGCAGTATTTT
.	15	TRBV6-1	TRBJ1-5	TRBD1	CASGMGQGRNQPQHF	TGTGCCAGCGGCATGGGACAGGGGAGGAATCAGCCCCAGCATTTT
few	14	TRBV18	TRBJ2-7	TRBD2	CASSPISGGDEQYF	TGTGCCAGCTCACCAATTAGCGGGGGTGACGAGCAGTACTTC
.	15	TRBV5-4	TRBJ1-5	.	CASSQVSRAAEPQHF	TGTGCCAGCAGCCAAGTCTCGAGGGCCGCCGAGCCCCAGCATTTT
once	14	TRBV7-2	TRBJ2-7	TRBD1	CASRDNRGPNEQYF	TGTGCCAGCAGAGATAACAGGGGGCCCAACGAGCAGTACTTC
.	19	TRBV7-9	TRBJ2-1	TRBD2	CASSSNPGTSGGSYNEQFF	TGTGCCAGCAGCTCCAATCCCGGGACTAGCGGGGGGTCCTACAATGAGCAGTTCTTC
.	14	TRBV5-1	TRBJ2-1	TRBD1	CASRPTGGMNEQFF	TGCGCCAGCAGGCCGACAGGGGGCATGAATGAGCAGTTCTTC
.	15	TRBV9	TRBJ2-3	TRBD2	CASSESSGQADTQYF	TGTGCCAGCAGCGAGTCTAGCGGGCAGGCAGATACGCAGTATTTT
.	14	TRBV4-3	TRBJ1-5	.	CASSQVQASGPQHF	TGCGCCAGCAGCCAAGTGCAGGCGAGTGGGCCCCAGCATTTT
.	15	TRBV23-1	TRBJ2-1	TRBD1	CASRNRDSLYNEQFF	TGCGCCAGCAGGAACCGGGACAGTCTCTACAATGAGCAGTTCTTC
.	15	TRBV2	TRBJ1-6	.	CASSEARTNNSPLHF	TGTGCCAGCAGTGAAGCGCGGACTAATAATTCACCCCTCCACTTT
.	15	TRBV9	TRBJ2-4	TRBD1	CASSVGQGNENIQYF	TGTGCCAGCAGCGTTGGACAGGGGAACGAAAACATTCAGTACTTC
.	16	TRBV7-3	TRBJ2-6	.	CASSLAQHSGANVLTF	TGTGCCAGCAGCCTTGCCCAGCACTCTGGGGCCAACGTCCTGACTTTC
.	16	TRBV21-1	TRBJ2-6	.	CASSARRCSGANVLTF	TGTGCCAGCAGCGCTCGACGGTGCTCTGGGGCCAACGTCCTGACTTTC
.	14	TRBV6-5	TRBJ2-3	TRBD2	CASSTYGLADTQYF	TGTGCCAGCAGCACCTACGGACTAGCGGATACGCAGTATTTT
.	16	TRBV27	TRBJ1-1	.	CASSPNQWTVNTEAFF	TGTGCCAGCAGTCCCAATCAATGGACGGTGAACACTGAAGCTTTCTTT
.	15	TRBV18	TRBJ2-1	TRBD2	CASSRPGTSNNEQFF	TGTGCCAGCTCACGCCCCGGGACTAGCAACAATGAGCAGTTCTTC
.	12	TRBV19	TRBJ1-1	.	CASSTLITEAFF	TGTGCCAGTAGTACTTTGATCACTGAAGCTTTCTTT
many	13	TRBV4-3	TRBJ1-1	.	CASSQDLGVEAFF	TGCGCCAGCAGCCAGGACCTGGGAGTTGAAGCTTTCTTT
.	13	TRBV7-3	TRBJ2-5	.	CASSYNSQETQYF	TGTGCCAGCAGCTACAATAGCCAAGAGACCCAGTACTTC
.	13	TRBV11-3	TRBJ2-1	.	CASSSTGQGEQFF	TGTGCCAGCAGCTCTACAGGGCAAGGAGAGCAGTTCTTC
few	16	TRBV7-2	TRBJ1-6	.	CASSLTTTYSGSPLHF	TGTGCCAGCAGCCTCACGACGACATATTCGGGGTCACCCCTCCACTTT
.	11	TRBV19	TRBJ2-5	.	CASSLQETQYF	TGTGCCAGTAGTTTGCAAGAGACCCAGTACTTC
.	16	TRBV9	TRBJ2-2	.	CASSVSGGSDTGELFF	TGTGCCAGCAGCGTCTCCGGGGGCAGCGACACCGGGGAGCTGTTTTTT
few	19	TRBV13	TRBJ1-6	TRBD1	CASSARSWGTGGDDSPLHF	TGTGCCAGCAGCGCCCGCTCTTGGGGGACAGGGGGGGATGATTCACCCCTCCACTTT
.	15	TRBV27	TRBJ2-4	.	CASSSLELAKNIQYF	TGTGCCAGCAGTTCGCTGGAACTAGCCAAAAACATTCAGTACTTC
.	13	TRBV15	TRBJ1-3	.	CATSREQGNTIYF	TGTGCCACCAGCAGAGAACAAGGAAACACCATATATTTT
once	12	TRBV9	TRBJ2-1	.	CASSLGGREQFF	TGTGCCAGCAGCCTTGGGGGTCGTGAGCAGTTCTTC
few	13	TRBV29-1	TRBJ2-7	.	CSVSRGQLYEQYF	TGCAGCGTGAGTCGCGGACAACTCTACGAGCAGTACTTC
.	15	TRBV10-3	TRBJ2-3	TRBD2	CAISMTSGSADTQYF	TGTGCCATCAGCATGACTAGCGGGAGCGCAGATACGCAGTATTTT
few	14	TRBV30	TRBJ1-5	.	CAWSESQFNQPQHF	TGTGCCTGGAGTGAAAGTCAGTTTAATCAGCCCCAGCATTTT
.	14	TRBV6-1	TRBJ2-1	.	CASSERVGVDEQFF	TGTGCCAGCAGTGAACGGGTGGGAGTCGATGAGCAGTTCTTC
few	11	TRBV11-3	TRBJ1-1	.	CASSSHNRAFF	TGTGCCAGCAGCTCCCACAATCGGGCTTTCTTT
few	17	TRBV5-1	TRBJ2-5	TRBD2	CASSPRGTSGGAETQYF	TGCGCCAGCAGCCCCCGGGGGACTAGCGGGGGGGCGGAGACCCAGTACTTC
.	14	TRBV2	TRBJ2-5	TRBD1	CASSDDRGRETQYF	TGTGCCAGCAGTGACGACAGGGGTCGAGAGACCCAGTACTTC
.	13	TRBV14	TRBJ2-5	TRBD1	CASSETGSGTQYF	TGTGCCAGCAGCGAGACAGGGTCGGGGACCCAGTACTTC
.	16	TRBV4-3	TRBJ1-5	.	CASSQDVRSDDQPQHF	TGCGCCAGCAGCCAAGATGTCCGCTCGGATGATCAGCCCCAGCATTTT
.	14	TRBV7-2	TRBJ2-7	TRBD1	CASSQRQGAYEQYF	TGTGCCAGCAGTCAAAGACAGGGGGCCTACGAGCAGTACTTC
.	13	TRBV10-1	TRBJ2-5	TRBD2	CASSDPGRETQYF	TGCGCCAGCAGTGACCCCGGGAGGGAGACCCAGTACTTC
.	16	TRBV11-2	TRBJ2-5	TRBD2	CASSLVSGRTQETQYF	TGTGCCAGCAGCTTAGTTAGCGGGAGAACCCAAGAGACCCAGTACTTC
.	12	TRBV13	TRBJ2-3	.	CASSLGTDTQYF	TGTGCCAGCAGCTTAGGTACAGATACGCAGTATTTT
.	16	TRBV11-3	TRBJ2-2	.	CASSPRTEWNTGELFF	TGTGCCAGCAGCCCACGGACGGAATGGAACACCGGGGAGCTGTTTTTT
.	12	TRBV5-6	TRBJ2-7	.	CASSPQAREQYF	TGTGCCAGCAGCCCCCAAGCTAGGGAGCAGTACTTC
.	15	TRBV30	TRBJ1-3	.	CAWAQVTGTGNTIYF	TGTGCCTGGGCCCAAGTTACAGGGACTGGAAACACCATATATTTT
.	12	TRBV9	TRBJ2-3	.	CASSPHTDTQYF	TGTGCCAGCAGCCCACACACAGATACGCAGTATTTT
once	15	TRBV6-5	TRBJ2-3	.	CASSYSWGPTDTQYF	TGTGCCAGCAGTTACTCGTGGGGGCCTACAGATACGCAGTATTTT
.	13	TRBV6-5	TRBJ1-1	.	CASRRQEVPEAFF	TGTGCCAGCAGGAGACAGGAGGTCCCTGAAGCTTTCTTT
.	14	TRBV30	TRBJ1-2	.	CAWSVNHVTYGYTF	TGTGCCTGGAGTGTGAATCATGTAACCTATGGCTACACCTTC
.	17	TRBV14	TRBJ2-1	.	CASSQERFRSSYNEQFF	TGTGCCAGCAGCCAAGAACGATTTCGAAGCTCCTACAATGAGCAGTTCTTC
.	17	TRBV19	TRBJ1-5	.	CASSSYTQVNSNQPQHF	TGTGCCAGTAGTTCTTATACACAGGTCAATAGCAATCAGCCCCAGCATTTT
.	18	TRBV7-9	TRBJ1-4	TRBD1	CASSSAAPGQGWSEKLFF	TGTGCCAGCAGCTCAGCCGCCCCGGGACAGGGTTGGAGCGAAAAACTGTTTTTT
.	14	TRBV2	TRBJ2-7	.	CASTGQQSVYEQYF	TGTGCCAGCACCGGGCAACAGTCGGTTTACGAGCAGTACTTC
.	13	TRBV6-5	TRBJ2-7	TRBD2	CASSYGGDYEQYF	TGTGCCAGCAGTTACGGGGGGGACTACGAGCAGTACTTC
.	14	TRBV27	TRBJ2-2	.	CASRNPAGTGELFF	TGTGCCAGCAGGAATCCTGCAGGGACCGGGGAGCTGTTTTTT